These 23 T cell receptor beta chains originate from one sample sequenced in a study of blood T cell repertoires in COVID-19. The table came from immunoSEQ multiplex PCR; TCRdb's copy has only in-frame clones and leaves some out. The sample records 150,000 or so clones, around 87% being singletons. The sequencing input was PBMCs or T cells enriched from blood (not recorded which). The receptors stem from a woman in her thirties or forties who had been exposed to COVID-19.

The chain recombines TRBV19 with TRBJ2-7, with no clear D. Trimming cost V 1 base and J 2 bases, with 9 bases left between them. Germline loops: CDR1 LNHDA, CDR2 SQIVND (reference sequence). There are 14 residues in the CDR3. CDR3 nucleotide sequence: TGTGCCAGTAGTATAGGTGGCAAAACCTACGAGCAGTACTTC. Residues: CASSIGGKTYEQYF.

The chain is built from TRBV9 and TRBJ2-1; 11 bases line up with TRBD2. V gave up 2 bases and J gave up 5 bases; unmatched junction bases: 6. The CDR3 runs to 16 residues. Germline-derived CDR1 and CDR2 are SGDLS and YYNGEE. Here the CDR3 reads CASSVHGTSGNNEQFF. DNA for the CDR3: TGTGCCAGCAGCGTTCATGGGACTAGCGGAAACAATGAGCAGTTCTTC.

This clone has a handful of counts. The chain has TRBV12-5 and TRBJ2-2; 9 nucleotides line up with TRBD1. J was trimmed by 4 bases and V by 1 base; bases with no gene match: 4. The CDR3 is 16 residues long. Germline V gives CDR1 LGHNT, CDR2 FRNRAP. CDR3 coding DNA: TGTGCTAGTGGTTTGGCTGGGGGACAGGGCACCGGGGAGCTGTTTTTT. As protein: CASGLAGGQGTGELFF.

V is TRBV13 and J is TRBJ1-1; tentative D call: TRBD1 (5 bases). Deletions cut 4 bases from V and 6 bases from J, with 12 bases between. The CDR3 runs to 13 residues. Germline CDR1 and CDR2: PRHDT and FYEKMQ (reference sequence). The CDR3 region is CASSSGTIAEAFF. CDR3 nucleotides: TGTGCCAGCAGCTCGGGGACTATCGCTGAAGCTTTCTTT.

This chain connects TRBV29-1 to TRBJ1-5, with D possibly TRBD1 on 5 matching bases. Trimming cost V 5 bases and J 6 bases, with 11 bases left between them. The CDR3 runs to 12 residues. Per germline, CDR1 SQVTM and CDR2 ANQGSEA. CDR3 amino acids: CSVQGVGQPQHF. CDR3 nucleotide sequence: TGCAGCGTTCAGGGTGTAGGTCAGCCCCAGCATTTT.

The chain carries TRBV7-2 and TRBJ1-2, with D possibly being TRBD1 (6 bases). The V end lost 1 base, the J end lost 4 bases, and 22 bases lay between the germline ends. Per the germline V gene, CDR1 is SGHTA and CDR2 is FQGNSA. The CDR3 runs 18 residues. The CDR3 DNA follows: TGTGCCAGCAGCTTAGTCACAGGGTCGTTAACTGGAATCTATGGCTACACCTTC. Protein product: CASSLVTGSLTGIYGYTF.

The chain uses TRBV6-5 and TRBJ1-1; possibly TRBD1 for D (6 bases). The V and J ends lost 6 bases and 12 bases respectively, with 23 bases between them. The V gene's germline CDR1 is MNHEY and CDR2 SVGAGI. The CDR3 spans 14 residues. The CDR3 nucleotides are TGTGCCAGCAGCCGAGGACAGACAACACTGAAATCTTTCTTT. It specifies CASSRGQTTLKSFF.

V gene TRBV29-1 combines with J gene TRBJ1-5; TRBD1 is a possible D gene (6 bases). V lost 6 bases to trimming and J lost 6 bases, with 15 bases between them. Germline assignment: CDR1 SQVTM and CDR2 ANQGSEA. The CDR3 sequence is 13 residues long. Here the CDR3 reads CSVEGGRGQPQHF. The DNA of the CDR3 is TGCAGCGTCGAGGGGGGGCGCGGTCAGCCCCAGCATTTT. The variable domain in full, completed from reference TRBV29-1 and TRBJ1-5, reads SAVISQKPSRDICQRGTSLTIQCQVDSQVTMMFWYRQQPGQSLTLIATANQGSEATYESGFVIDKFPISRPNLTFSTLTVSNMSPEDSSIYLCSVEGGRGQPQHFGDGTRLSIL.

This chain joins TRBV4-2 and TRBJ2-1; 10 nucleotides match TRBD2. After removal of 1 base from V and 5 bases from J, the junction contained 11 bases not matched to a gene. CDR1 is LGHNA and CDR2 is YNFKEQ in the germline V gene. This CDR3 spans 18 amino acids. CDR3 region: CASSQGGSGRSYHNEQFF. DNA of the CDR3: TGTGCCAGCAGCCAAGGTGGTAGCGGGAGGTCCTACCACAATGAGCAGTTCTTC.

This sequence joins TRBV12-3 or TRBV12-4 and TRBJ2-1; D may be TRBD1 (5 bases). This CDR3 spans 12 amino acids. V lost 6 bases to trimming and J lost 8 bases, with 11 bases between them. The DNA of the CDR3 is TGTGCCAGCAGCATCAGGGCTGATGAGCAGTTCTTC. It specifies CASSIRADEQFF.

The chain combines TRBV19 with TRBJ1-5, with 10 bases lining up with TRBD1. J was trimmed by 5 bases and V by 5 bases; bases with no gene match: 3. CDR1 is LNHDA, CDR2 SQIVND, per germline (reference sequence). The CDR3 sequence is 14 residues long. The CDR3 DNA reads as TGTGCCAGTAGTCTTGGACAGGGGGATCAGCCCCAGCATTTT. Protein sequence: CASSLGQGDQPQHF.

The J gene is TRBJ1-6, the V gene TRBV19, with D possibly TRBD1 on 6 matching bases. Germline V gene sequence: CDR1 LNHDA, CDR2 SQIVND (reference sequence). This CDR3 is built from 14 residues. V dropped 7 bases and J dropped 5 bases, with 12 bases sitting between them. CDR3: CASKWTDHNSPLHF. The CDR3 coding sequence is TGTGCCAGTAAGTGGACAGACCATAATTCACCCCTCCACTTT. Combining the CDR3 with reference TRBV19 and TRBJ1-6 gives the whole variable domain DGGITQSPKYLFRKEGQNVTLSCEQNLNHDAMYWYRQDPGQGLRLIYYSQIVNDFQKGDIAEGYSVSREKKESFPLTVTSAQKNPTAFYLCASKWTDHNSPLHFGNGTRLTVT.

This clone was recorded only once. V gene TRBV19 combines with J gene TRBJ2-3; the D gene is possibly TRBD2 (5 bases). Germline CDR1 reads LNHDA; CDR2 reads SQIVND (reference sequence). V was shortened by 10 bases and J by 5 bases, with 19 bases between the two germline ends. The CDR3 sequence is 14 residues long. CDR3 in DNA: TGTGCCACCTCGGACGCGGGTAAGGGAGATACGCAGTATTTT. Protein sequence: CATSDAGKGDTQYF. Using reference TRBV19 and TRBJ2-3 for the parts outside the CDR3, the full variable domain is DGGITQSPKYLFRKEGQNVTLSCEQNLNHDAMYWYRQDPGQGLRLIYYSQIVNDFQKGDIAEGYSVSREKKESFPLTVTSAQKNPTAFYLCATSDAGKGDTQYFGPGTRLTVL.

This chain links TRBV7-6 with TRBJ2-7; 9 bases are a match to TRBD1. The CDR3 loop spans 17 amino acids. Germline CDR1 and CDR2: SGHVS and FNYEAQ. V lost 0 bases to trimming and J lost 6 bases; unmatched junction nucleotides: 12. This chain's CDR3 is CASSLAPTGTGSLEQYF. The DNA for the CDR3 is TGTGCCAGCAGCTTAGCCCCCACCGGGACAGGGTCCCTCGAGCAGTACTTC.

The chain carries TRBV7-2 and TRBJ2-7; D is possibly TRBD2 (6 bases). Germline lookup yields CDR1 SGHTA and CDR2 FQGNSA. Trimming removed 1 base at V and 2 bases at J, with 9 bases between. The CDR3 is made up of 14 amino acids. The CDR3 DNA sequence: TGTGCCAGCAGCTTAGTGGAGGGGACCTACGAGCAGTACTTC. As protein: CASSLVEGTYEQYF.

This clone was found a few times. In DNA form, the CDR3 reads TGTGCCATCAGGGCAGACAGGGCGGATTCACCCCTCCACTTT. Translated, it gives CAIRADRADSPLHF. The rearrangement links TRBV10-3 to TRBJ1-6; TRBD1 agrees at 7 bases. From germline, CDR1 is ENHRY and CDR2 SYGVKD. Trimming removed 6 bases from V and 8 bases from J; junction bases left unmatched: 7. This CDR3 region has 14 residues.

In nucleotides, the CDR3 is TGCAGCGTTGAAGAAGGGGTTGGCTACACCTTC. Translation gives CSVEEGVGYTF. J is TRBJ1-2 and V is TRBV29-1; possibly TRBD1 for D (5 bases). V was shortened by 0 bases and J by 7 bases, with 6 bases between the two germline ends. Looked up from germline, CDR1 is SQVTM and CDR2 is ANQGSEA. There are 11 residues in the CDR3.

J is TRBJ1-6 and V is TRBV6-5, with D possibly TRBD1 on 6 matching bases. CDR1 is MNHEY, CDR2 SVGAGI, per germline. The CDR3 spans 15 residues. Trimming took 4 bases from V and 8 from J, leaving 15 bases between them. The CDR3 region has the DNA TGTGCCAGCAGTTTTCAGGGGATAGGGGATTCACCCCTCCACTTT. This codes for CASSFQGIGDSPLHF.

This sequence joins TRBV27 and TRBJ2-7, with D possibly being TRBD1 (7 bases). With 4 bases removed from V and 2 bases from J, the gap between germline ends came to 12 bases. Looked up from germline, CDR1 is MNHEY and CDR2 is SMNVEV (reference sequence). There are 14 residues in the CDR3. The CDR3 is CASSWTGGTYEQYF. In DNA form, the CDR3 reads TGTGCCAGCAGTTGGACAGGAGGGACCTACGAGCAGTACTTC.

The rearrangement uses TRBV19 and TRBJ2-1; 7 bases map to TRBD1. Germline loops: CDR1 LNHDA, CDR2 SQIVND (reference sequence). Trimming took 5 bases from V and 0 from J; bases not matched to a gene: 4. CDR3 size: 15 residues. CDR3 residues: CASSSGQLSYNEQFF. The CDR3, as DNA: TGTGCCAGTAGTTCGGGACAGCTCTCCTACAATGAGCAGTTCTTC.

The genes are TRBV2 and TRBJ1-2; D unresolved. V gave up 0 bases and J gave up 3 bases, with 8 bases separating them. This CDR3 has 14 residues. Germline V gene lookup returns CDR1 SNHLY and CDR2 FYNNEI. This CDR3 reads CASSEARRYYGYTF. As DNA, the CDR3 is TGTGCCAGCAGTGAAGCGAGGAGATACTATGGCTACACCTTC.

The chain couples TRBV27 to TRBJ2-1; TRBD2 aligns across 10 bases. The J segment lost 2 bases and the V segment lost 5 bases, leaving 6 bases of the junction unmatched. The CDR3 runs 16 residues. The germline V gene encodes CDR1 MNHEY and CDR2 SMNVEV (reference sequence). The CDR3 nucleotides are TGTGCCAGCAGTCCTTGGACTAGCGGTCCCTACAATGAGCAGTTCTTC. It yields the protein CASSPWTSGPYNEQFF.

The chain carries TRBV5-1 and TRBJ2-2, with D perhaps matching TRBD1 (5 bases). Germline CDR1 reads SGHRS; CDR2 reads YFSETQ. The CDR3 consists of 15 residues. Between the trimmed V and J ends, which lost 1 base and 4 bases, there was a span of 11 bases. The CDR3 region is CASSLLQGATGELFF. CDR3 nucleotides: TGCGCCAGCAGCTTGTTGCAGGGTGCCACCGGGGAGCTGTTTTTT.